The text below deals with one T cell receptor (beta chain). Its antigen is unidentified. The people who gave samples were healthy Caucasians from Russia, aged roughly 6 to 100. With a J-beta primer mix and a sample-barcoded 5' primer, a second PCR ran about 7 to 11 cycles. One entry per CDR3 protein, called by TCRdb with MiXCR from the 5' RACE reads. Of around 580,000 distinct CDR3 sequences listed, around 48% are singletons. The data stem from a study of blood T cells in healthy people across ages. The wider study: In model experiments, template switching was able to capture about one barcoded beta molecule for every two T cells that were present.

Germline loops: CDR1 ENHRY, CDR2 SYGVKD. V gave up 4 bases and J gave up 8 bases, with 20 bases separating them. CDR3 size: 15 residues. Study results and limitations: Age advanced and TCR beta diversity per million T cells fell, roughly linearly. Long-lived donors had more naive CD4+ cells and higher diversity than aged donors.

Sequencing was done on a sample of blood. The chain combines TRBV10-3 with TRBJ1-2; possibly TRBD1 for D (5 bases). This TCR came from a man older than 75 in good health. CDR3 nucleotides: TGTGCCATCAGTGGCCCCTCAAGTGGGGCGGGGGGCTACACCTTC. Residues: CAISGPSSGAGGYTF.